A single sample gave rise to the 17 T cell receptor beta chains below, sequenced in a study of T cell repertoires in aging, cancer and after chemotherapy. Amplification of TCR beta used genomic DNA extracted from peripheral blood. Rearranged V-D-J TRB sequences were amplified with a mixed TRB-A/B primer pool. TCRdb analysed the multiplex PCR reads with MiXCR anew, one entry per CDR3 protein. The repertoire holds 990 or so distinct CDR3 sequences, with 29% as singletons. Sequenced input: blood. These receptors originate from a human donor with a solid tumor.

The table lists this clonotype with a few counts. The chain combines TRBV2 with TRBJ1-5; D not certain. The germline V gene has CDR1 SNHLY and CDR2 FYNNEI. V was pared by 4 bases and J by 9 bases, with 13 bases between. The CDR3 extends over 13 amino acids. The CDR3 region is CASSVGRERPQHF. The CDR3 region has the DNA TGTGCCAGCAGTGTGGGGAGGGAAAGGCCCCAGCATTTT.

This clonotype is termed medium-sized. J is TRBJ1-6 and V is TRBV6-6, with 9 bases fitting TRBD1. V shed 1 base, J shed 10 bases, and the junction held 5 bases outside the gene matches. The CDR3 length is 15 residues. In germline, CDR1 is MNHNY, CDR2 SVGAGI (reference sequence). CDR3 residues: CASSYFATGGSPLHF. In nucleotides, the CDR3 is TGTGCCAGCAGTTACTTCGCGACAGGGGGATCACCCCTCCACTTT.

Relative to its sample, this clonotype is large. The chain is built from TRBV6-1 and TRBJ2-3; D is ambiguous. Germline values: CDR1 MNHNS, CDR2 SASEGT. With 6 bases removed from V and 3 bases from J, the gap between germline ends came to 16 bases. The CDR3 is made up of 15 amino acids. CDR3 bases: TGTGCCAGCAGCTCTATGGGGTTGGGAACAGATACGCAGTATTTT. Encoded protein: CASSSMGLGTDTQYF.

This clonotype was found a few times. The chain combines TRBV12-3 or TRBV12-4 with TRBJ2-3; D not resolved. The CDR3 sequence is 11 residues long. The ends were cut back, 3 bases at V and 6 bases at J, with 4 bases in the middle. The CDR3 reads CASSFGDTQYF. Here the CDR3 DNA reads TGTGCCAGCAGTTTCGGGGATACGCAGTATTTT.

J is TRBJ1-1 and V is TRBV29-1; D unclear. This CDR3 is built from 12 residues. The V end was cut by 5 bases, the J end by 4 bases, with 11 bases between. CDR1 is SQVTM, CDR2 ANQGSEA, per germline. CDR3 sequence: CSVLGFSTEAFF. In nucleotides, the CDR3 is TGCAGCGTTTTGGGCTTTAGCACTGAAGCTTTCTTT. Looking up the rest from reference TRBV29-1 and TRBJ1-1 gives the full variable domain: SAVISQKPSRDICQRGTSLTIQCQVDSQVTMMFWYRQQPGQSLTLIATANQGSEATYESGFVIDKFPISRPNLTFSTLTVSNMSPEDSSIYLCSVLGFSTEAFFGQGTRLTVV.

By share, this clonotype counts as medium-sized. The rearrangement links TRBV5-1 to TRBJ1-6; TRBD1 is a possible D gene (5 bases). The V end was cut by 0 bases, the J end by 7 bases, with 17 bases between. CDR3 length: 17 residues. The germline gives CDR1 SGHRS, CDR2 YFSETQ. The CDR3 is CASSLESQGLGNSPLHF. The CDR3 DNA reads TGCGCCAGCAGCTTGGAATCGCAGGGTTTGGGAAATTCACCCCTCCACTTT.

This clonotype is classed as large (0.1 to 1%). This chain joins TRBV6-6 and TRBJ2-7; no clear D. The CDR3 runs to 13 residues. V shed 5 bases and J shed 3 bases, with 11 bases lying between them. From germline, CDR1 is MNHNY and CDR2 SVGAGI (reference sequence). The CDR3 reads CASSERSYYEQYF. The CDR3 DNA reads as TGTGCCAGCAGTGAGAGGAGTTACTACGAGCAGTACTTC.

The sample holds a few counts of this clonotype. This chain links TRBV3-1 with TRBJ2-5; 8 bases match TRBD2. This CDR3 region has 16 residues. Germline-derived CDR1 and CDR2 are LGHDT and YNNKEL (reference sequence). J gave up 1 base and V 4 bases, and 8 bases lay outside the gene matches. CDR3 loop: CASSLGGGGAQETQYF. CDR3 in DNA: TGTGCCAGCAGCCTCGGGGGGGGGGGGGCCCAAGAGACCCAGTACTTC.

In this sample, this clonotype turned up a few times. J is TRBJ1-5 and V is TRBV12-3 or TRBV12-4; the D is unclear. The CDR3 length is 13 residues. Trimming took 5 bases from V and 7 from J, leaving 12 bases between them. The DNA of the CDR3 is TGTGCCAGCAGTGAAGGGCCGGGGCAGCCCCAGCATTTT. Its translation: CASSEGPGQPQHF.

This clonotype was seen a handful of times. The CDR3 region has the DNA TGTGCCATCAAACTAGCGGGTGGTAATACGCAGTATTTT. As protein: CAIKLAGGNTQYF. V is TRBV10-3 and J is TRBJ2-3; the match to TRBD2 covers 9 bases. V dropped 7 bases and J dropped 7; count of bases not matched to a gene: 6. CDR1 ENHRY and CDR2 SYGVKD come from the germline V gene. The CDR3 has 13 residues.

This clonotype was counted only a few times. The V and J genes are TRBV20-1 and TRBJ1-2, with D perhaps matching TRBD1 (5 bases). CDR3 size: 11 residues. The V and J ends lost 2 bases and 7 bases respectively, with 8 bases between them. The germline CDR1 and CDR2 sequences are DFQATT and SNEGSKA (reference sequence). The CDR3 loop is CSARQGSGYTF. For the CDR3, the DNA is TGCAGTGCTAGACAGGGCTCTGGCTACACCTTC.

This clonotype rates as medium-sized (0.01 to 0.1%). This rearrangement joins TRBV6-1 to TRBJ1-1; weak D call: TRBD1 (6 bases). The V gene lost 4 bases and the J gene lost 1 base, with 13 bases spanning the gap. The CDR3 contains 15 residues. Germline CDR1 reads MNHNS; CDR2 reads SASEGT. CDR3 nucleotide sequence: TGTGCCAGCAGTGCATACAGGGTGGGGAACACTGAAGCTTTCTTT. This codes for CASSAYRVGNTEAFF.

This clonotype has only a few counts. One junction end disagrees with the germline gene, perhaps due to a read error. The V and J genes are TRBV7-7 and TRBJ2-2; possibly TRBD2 for D (6 bases). Looked up from germline, CDR1 is SSHAT and CDR2 is FNYEAQ (reference sequence). The CDR3 contains 13 residues. The CDR3 reads CASSLAADGELFF. The CDR3, as DNA: TGTGCTAGCAGCTTAGCGGCGGACGGGGAGCTGTTTTTT. The full variable domain, completed using reference TRBV7-7 and TRBJ2-2, is GAGVSQSPRYKVTKRGQDVTLRCDPISSHATLYWYQQALGQGPEFLTYFNYEAQPDKSGLPSDRFSAERPEGSISTLTIQRTEQRDSAMYRCASSLAADGELFFGEGSRLTVL.

J is TRBJ2-6 and V is TRBV6-1; D unclear. CDR1 and CDR2 (germline): MNHNS, SASEGT. The germline V and J ends were trimmed by 7 bases and 1 base, with 8 bases remaining between them. The CDR3 has 14 amino acids. The chain's CDR3 is CASNPASGANVLTF. CDR3 DNA sequence: TGTGCCAGCAACCCCGCATCTGGGGCCAACGTCCTGACTTTC.

About this clonotype: A much larger clone lies one base from this, so it may be a read error. V usage is TRBV6-6 and J usage is TRBJ1-5; D not resolved. Trimming left V 5 bases short and J 9 bases short, with 17 bases between. The CDR3 totals 14 residues. Germline CDR1 and CDR2: MNHNY and SVGAGI (reference sequence). CDR3 sequence reads: CASSPPQWAWPQHF. DNA for the CDR3: TGTGCCAGCAGTCCCCCACAGTGGGCATGGCCCCAGCATTTT.

Relative to its sample, this clonotype is large (0.1 to 1%). This chain links TRBV7-2 with TRBJ2-3, with D possibly being TRBD1 (6 bases). V was clipped by 5 bases and J by 2 bases, with 14 bases between them. Germline V lookup: CDR1 SGHTA, CDR2 FQGNSA. This CDR3 contains 15 residues. As DNA, the CDR3 is TGTGCCAGCAGCACCCAGGGGATCAACACAGATACGCAGTATTTT. Translating gives CASSTQGINTDTQYF.

V is TRBV11-2 and J is TRBJ2-1; D uncertain. This CDR3 is built from 13 residues. Looked up from germline, CDR1 is SGHAT and CDR2 is FQNNGV. V was clipped by 8 bases and J by 3 bases, with 11 bases between them. For the CDR3, the DNA is TGTGCCAGCGGCGAAAGACTCTACAATGAGCAGTTCTTC. Translating it yields CASGERLYNEQFF.